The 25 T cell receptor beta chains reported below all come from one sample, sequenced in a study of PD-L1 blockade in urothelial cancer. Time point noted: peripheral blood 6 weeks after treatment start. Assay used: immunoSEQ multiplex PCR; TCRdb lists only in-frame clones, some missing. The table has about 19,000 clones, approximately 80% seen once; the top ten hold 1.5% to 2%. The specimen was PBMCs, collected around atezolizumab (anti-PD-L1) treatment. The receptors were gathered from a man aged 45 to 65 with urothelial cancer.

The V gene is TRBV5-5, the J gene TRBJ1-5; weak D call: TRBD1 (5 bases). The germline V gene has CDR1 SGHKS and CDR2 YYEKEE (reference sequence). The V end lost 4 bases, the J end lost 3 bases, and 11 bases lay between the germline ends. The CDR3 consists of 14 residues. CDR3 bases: TGTGCCAGCAGCCCTGACAGAAACAATCAGCCCCAGCATTTT. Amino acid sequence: CASSPDRNNQPQHF.

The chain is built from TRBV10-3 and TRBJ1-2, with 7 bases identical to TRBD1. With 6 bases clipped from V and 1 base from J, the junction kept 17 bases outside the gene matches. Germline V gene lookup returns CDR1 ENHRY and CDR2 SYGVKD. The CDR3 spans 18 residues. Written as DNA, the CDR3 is TGTGCCATCAGGGGCCCTGACAGGGCGCCAAACCTTAACTATGGCTACACCTTC. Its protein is CAIRGPDRAPNLNYGYTF.

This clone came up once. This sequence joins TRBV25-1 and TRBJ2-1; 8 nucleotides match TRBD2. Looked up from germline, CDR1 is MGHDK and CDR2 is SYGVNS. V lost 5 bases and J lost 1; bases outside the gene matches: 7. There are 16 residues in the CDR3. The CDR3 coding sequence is TGTGCCAGCAGTCCGACCGGGACTAGGTCCTACAATGAGCAGTTCTTC. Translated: CASSPTGTRSYNEQFF.

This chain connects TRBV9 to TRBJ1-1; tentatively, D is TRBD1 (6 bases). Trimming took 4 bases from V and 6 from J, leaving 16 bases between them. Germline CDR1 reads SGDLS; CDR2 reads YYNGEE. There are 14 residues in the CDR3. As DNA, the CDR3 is TGTGCCAGCAGCCCCCGGACCCAGGGGCCTGAAGCTTTCTTT. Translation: CASSPRTQGPEAFF.

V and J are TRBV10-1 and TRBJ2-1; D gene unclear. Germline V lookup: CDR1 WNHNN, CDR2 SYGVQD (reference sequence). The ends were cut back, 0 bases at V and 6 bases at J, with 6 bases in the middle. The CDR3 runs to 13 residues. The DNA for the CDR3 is TGCGCCAGCAGTGAGTCGGCCATCAATGAGCAGTTCTTC. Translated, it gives CASSESAINEQFF.

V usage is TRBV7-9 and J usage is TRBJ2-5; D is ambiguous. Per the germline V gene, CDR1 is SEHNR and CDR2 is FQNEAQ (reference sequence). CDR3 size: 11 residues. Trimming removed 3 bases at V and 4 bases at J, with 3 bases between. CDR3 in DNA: TGTGCCAGCAGCTTTCGAGAGACCCAGTACTTC. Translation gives CASSFRETQYF.

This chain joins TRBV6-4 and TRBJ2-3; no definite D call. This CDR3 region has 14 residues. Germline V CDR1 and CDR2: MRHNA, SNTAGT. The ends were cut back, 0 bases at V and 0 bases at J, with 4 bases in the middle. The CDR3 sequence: CASSDSTSTDTQYF. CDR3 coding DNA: TGTGCCAGCAGTGACTCGACTAGCACAGATACGCAGTATTTT.

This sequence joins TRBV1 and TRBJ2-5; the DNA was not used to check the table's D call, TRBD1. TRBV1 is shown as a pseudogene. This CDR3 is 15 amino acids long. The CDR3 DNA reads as TGCACCAGCACCTGGTACTGGGCGCCGTGGGAGACCCAGTACTTC. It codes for CTSTWYWAPWETQYF.

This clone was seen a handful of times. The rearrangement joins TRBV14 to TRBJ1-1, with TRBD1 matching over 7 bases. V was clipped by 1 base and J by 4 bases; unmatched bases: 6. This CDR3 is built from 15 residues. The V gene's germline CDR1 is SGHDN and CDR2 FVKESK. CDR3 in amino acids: CASSQGTTGFTEAFF. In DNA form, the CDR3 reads TGTGCCAGCAGCCAAGGTACGACAGGGTTCACTGAAGCTTTCTTT. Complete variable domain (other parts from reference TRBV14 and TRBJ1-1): EAGVTQFPSHSVIEKGQTVTLRCDPISGHDNLYWYRRVMGKEIKFLLHFVKESKQDESGMPNNRFLAERTGGTYSTLKVQPAELEDSGVYFCASSQGTTGFTEAFFGQGTRLTVV.

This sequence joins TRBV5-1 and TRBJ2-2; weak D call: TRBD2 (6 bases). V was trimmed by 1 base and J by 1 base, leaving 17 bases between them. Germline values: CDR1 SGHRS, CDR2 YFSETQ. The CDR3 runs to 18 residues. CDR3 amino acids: CASSLLSPGGMNTGELFF. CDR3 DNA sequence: TGCGCCAGCAGCTTGTTAAGCCCGGGCGGGATGAACACCGGGGAGCTGTTTTTT.

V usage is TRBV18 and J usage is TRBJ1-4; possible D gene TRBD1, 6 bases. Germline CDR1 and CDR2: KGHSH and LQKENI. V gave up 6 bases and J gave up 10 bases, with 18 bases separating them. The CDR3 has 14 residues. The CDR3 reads CASSTGHGEGKLFF. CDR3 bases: TGTGCCAGCTCGACGGGACACGGGGAGGGAAAACTGTTTTTT.

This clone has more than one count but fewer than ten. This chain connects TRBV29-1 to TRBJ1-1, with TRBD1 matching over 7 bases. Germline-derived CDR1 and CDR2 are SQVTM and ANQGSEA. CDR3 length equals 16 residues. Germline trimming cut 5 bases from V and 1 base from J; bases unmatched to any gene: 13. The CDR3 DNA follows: TGCAGCGTTCTCCCCTGGACAGGACCGACGAACACTGAAGCTTTCTTT. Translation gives CSVLPWTGPTNTEAFF.

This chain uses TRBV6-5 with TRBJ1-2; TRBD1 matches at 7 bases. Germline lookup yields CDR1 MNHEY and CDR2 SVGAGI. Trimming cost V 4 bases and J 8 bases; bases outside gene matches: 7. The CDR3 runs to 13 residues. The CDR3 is CASSSGGTEGYTF. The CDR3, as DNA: TGTGCCAGCAGTTCAGGGGGGACGGAGGGCTACACCTTC.

The chain's CDR3 is CASSAGQGASGGELFF. In DNA, the CDR3 is TGCGCCAGCAGCGCGGGACAGGGGGCGTCCGGCGGGGAGCTGTTTTTT. This chain connects TRBV5-1 to TRBJ2-2; 12 bases line up with TRBD1. This CDR3 region has 16 residues. Germline V gene sequence: CDR1 SGHRS, CDR2 YFSETQ. V dropped 4 bases and J dropped 7; count of bases not matched to a gene: 8.

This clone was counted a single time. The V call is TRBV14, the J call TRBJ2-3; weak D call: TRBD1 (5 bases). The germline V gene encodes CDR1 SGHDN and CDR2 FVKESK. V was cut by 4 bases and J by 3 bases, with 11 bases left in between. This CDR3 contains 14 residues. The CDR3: CASSPLDRTDTQYF. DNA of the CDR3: TGTGCCAGCAGCCCCCTTGACAGAACAGATACGCAGTATTTT.

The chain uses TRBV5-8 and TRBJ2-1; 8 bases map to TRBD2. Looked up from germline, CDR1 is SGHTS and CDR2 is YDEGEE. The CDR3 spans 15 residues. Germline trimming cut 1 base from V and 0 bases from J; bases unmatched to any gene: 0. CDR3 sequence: CASSLSGSSYNEQFF. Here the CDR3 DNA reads TGTGCCAGCAGCTTGAGCGGGAGCTCCTACAATGAGCAGTTCTTC.

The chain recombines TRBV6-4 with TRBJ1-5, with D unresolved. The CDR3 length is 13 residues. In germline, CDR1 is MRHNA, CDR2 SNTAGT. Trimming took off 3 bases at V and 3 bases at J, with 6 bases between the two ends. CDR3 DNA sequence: TGTGCCAGCAGTGAGGCAGACAATCAGCCCCAGCATTTT. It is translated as CASSEADNQPQHF.

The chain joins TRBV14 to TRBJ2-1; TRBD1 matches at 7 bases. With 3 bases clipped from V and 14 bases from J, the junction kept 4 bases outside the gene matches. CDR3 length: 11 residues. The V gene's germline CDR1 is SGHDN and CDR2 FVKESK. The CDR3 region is CASSQIGTEFF. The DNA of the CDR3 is TGTGCCAGCAGCCAGATCGGGACAGAGTTCTTC.

CDR3 loop: CASSNSDREMNTEAFF. Written as DNA, the CDR3 is TGTGCCAGCAGTAACTCAGACAGGGAGATGAACACTGAAGCTTTCTTT. The chain has TRBV28 and TRBJ1-1; the match to TRBD1 covers 7 bases. Losses at the gene ends were 5 bases for V and 0 bases for J; bases not matched to a gene: 9. The V gene's germline CDR1 is MDHEN and CDR2 SYDVKM. This CDR3 region has 16 residues.

The DNA for the CDR3 is TGTGCCAGCAGCTTGGGGGGGGCGAACACCGGGGAGCTGTTTTTT. It is translated as CASSLGGANTGELFF. This chain links TRBV11-3 with TRBJ2-2, with 7 bases lining up with TRBD2. Germline loops: CDR1 SGHNT, CDR2 YENEEA. The CDR3 is made up of 15 amino acids. V gave up 3 bases and J gave up 0 bases; unmatched junction bases: 1.

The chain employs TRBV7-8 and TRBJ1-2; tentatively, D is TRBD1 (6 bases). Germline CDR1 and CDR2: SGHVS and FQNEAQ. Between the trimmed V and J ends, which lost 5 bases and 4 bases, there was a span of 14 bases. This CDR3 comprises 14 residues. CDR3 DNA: TGTGCCAGCAGCCTCGGGGGGGCGGGCTATGGCTACACCTTC. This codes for CASSLGGAGYGYTF. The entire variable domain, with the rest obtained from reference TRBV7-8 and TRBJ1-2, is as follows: GAGVSQSPRYKVAKRGQDVALRCDPISGHVSLFWYQQALGQGPEFLTYFQNEAQLDKSGLPSDRFFAERPEGSVSTLKIQRTQQEDSAVYLCASSLGGAGYGYTFGSGTRLTVV.

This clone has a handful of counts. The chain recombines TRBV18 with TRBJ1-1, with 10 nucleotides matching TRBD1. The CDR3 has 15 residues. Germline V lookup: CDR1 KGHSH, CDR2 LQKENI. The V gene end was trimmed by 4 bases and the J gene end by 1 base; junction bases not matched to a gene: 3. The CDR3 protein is CASSRGQGQNTEAFF. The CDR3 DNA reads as TGTGCCAGCTCACGGGGACAGGGGCAGAACACTGAAGCTTTCTTT. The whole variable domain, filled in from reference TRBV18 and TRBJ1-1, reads NAGVMQNPRHLVRRRGQEARLRCSPMKGHSHVYWYRQLPEEGLKFMVYLQKENIIDESGMPKERFSAEFPKEGPSILRIQQVVRGDSAAYFCASSRGQGQNTEAFFGQGTRLTVV.

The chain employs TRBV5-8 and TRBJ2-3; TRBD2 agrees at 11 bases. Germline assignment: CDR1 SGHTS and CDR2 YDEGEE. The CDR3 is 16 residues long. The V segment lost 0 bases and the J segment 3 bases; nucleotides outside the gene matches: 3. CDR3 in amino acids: CASSLGSGGATDTQYF. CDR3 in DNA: TGTGCCAGCAGCTTGGGTAGCGGGGGGGCGACAGATACGCAGTATTTT.

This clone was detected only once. The CDR3 region is CASSPQNTEAFF. The CDR3 DNA follows: TGTGCCAGCTCACCTCAAAACACTGAAGCTTTCTTT. The V gene is TRBV18, the J gene TRBJ1-1; D not resolved. Germline CDR1 is KGHSH and CDR2 is LQKENI. This CDR3 contains 12 residues. V was cut by 3 bases and J by 2 bases, with 4 bases left in between.

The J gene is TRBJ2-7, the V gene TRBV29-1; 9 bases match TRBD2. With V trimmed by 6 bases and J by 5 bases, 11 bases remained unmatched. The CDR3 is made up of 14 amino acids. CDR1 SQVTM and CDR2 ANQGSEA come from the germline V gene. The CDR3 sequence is CSVELAGVVNEQYF. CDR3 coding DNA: TGCAGCGTGGAATTAGCGGGAGTGGTCAACGAGCAGTACTTC.